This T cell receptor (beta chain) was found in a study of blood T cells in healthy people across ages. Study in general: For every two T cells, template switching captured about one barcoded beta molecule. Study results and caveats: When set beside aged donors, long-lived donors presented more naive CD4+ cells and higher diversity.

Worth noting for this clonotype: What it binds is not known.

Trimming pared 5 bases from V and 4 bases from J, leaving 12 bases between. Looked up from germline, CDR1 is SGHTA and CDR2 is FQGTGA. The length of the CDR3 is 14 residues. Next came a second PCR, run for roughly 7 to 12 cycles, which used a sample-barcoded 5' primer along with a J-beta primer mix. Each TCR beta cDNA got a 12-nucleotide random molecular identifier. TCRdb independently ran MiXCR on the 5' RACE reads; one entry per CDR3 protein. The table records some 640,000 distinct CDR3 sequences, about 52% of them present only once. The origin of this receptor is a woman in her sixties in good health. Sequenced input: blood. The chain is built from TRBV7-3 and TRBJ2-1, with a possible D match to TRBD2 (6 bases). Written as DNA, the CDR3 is TGTGCCAGCAGCCACGGTAGCGGTTACAATGAGCAGTTCTTC. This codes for CASSHGSGYNEQFF.